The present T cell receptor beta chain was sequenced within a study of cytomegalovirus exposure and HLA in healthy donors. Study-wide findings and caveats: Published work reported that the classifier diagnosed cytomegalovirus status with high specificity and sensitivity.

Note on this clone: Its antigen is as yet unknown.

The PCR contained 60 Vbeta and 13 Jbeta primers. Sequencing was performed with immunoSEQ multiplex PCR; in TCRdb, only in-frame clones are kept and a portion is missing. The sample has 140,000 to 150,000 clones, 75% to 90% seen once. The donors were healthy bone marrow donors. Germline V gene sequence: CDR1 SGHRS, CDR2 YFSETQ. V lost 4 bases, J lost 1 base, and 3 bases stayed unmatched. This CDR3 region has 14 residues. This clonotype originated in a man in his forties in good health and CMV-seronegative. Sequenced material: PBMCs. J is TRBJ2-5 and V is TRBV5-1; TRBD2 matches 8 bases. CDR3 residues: CASSATSGQETQYF. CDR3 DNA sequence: TGCGCCAGCAGCGCAACTAGCGGCCAAGAGACCCAGTACTTC.